This TCR beta chain was observed in a study of blood T cell repertoires in COVID-19 (dated by TCRdb to 2020 to 2021). General notes on the study: Samples covering the acute and convalescent phases of COVID-19 were provided by collaborators in the United States, Italy and Spain. Where HLA class I and class II types were available, the types were taken from metadata supplied by the sample provider, not from assay-based typing. Samples came from the ongoing ImmuneRACE study (first 160 participants) plus 1,254 subjects from 6 global collaborators. The prospective study material was composed of cDNA or gDNA derived from T cells, B-cell-depleted T cells, or PBMCs. The repertoires were released in a freely available public database meant as a resource for research on the immune response to SARS-CoV-2. The sample metadata nearly always contained a de-identified subject ID, COVID-19 status, age in years and sex. Deeply sampled blood TCRbeta repertoires from subjects exposed to, actively infected with, or recovered from COVID-19 were included in the dataset. Here is what the overall study found, with its caveats: The quantity of clinical and demographic metadata differed by source and by participant and was supplied without curation.

TCRbeta CDR3 regions were amplified from genomic DNA using the immunoSEQ Assay, a bias-controlled multiplex PCR. On the study's bioinformatics: The number of nucleated cells in each sample was estimated by amplification of reference gene primers within the assay. To quantify the absolute abundance of each unique TCRbeta CDR3 rearrangement, sequence reads were collapsed and filtered. For each sample, productive Simpson clonality was calculated by taking the square root of Simpson's diversity index across productive rearrangements. What TCRdb holds here is the immuneACCESS table cut down to in-frame rearrangements. Part of the clones is not present; checked against another copy, under half of the missing clones reflect an unresolved V gene, and the others are unexplained. V, J and clone size were drawn from that table, and D and trimming were deduced from the DNA. Within this sample are about 320,000 clones, with 70% to 90% of them counted one time only. Of the sample, around 6% falls within the top ten clones.

Enrolling through a virtual design, the prospective study's participants ranged in age from roughly 18 to 95 years and lived across some 22 United States geographic areas. To assign participants to cohorts, the prospective study relied on clinical history that participants themselves reported in a screening survey and a study questionnaire. Recovered participants in ImmuneRACE Cohort 3 were defined by two consecutive negative NP/OP PCR tests, clearance by a healthcare professional, or resolution of symptoms. Mobile phlebotomists in the prospective study collected whole blood, serum and a nasopharyngeal or oropharyngeal swab from every participant. Additional blood draws and questionnaires over an approximately 2-month period could optionally be provided by prospective study participants. Before DNA extraction, prospective study blood samples were shipped either frozen or at room temperature. This clone was found once. Its antigen is not yet known. No qualities accompany the bases; no much larger clone lies one base away.

Sequencing used PBMCs or T cells enriched from blood (not recorded which). This receptor was identified in a young woman who had recovered from COVID-19.

The bases read TGCGCCAGCAGCTTGGTTGGCGGGGGGGATAAAGAGACCCAGTACTTC. Translation gives CASSLVGGGDKETQYF. The rearrangement joined TRBV5-1 to TRBJ2-5, and 9 junctional nucleotides match TRBD2. CDR1 and CDR2 are read off the germline V gene as SGHRS and YFSETQ. V loses 0 bases at its end and J loses 3 bases; junction bases beyond the gene matches: 6. The CDR3, from cysteine to phenylalanine, totals 16 residues. Kept here is only the CDR3 DNA, which spans 48 bases and is read in frame from base 1.